This T cell receptor beta chain was identified in a study of cytomegalovirus exposure and HLA in healthy donors. Regarding the study as a whole: With further analysis later on, most CMV-associated TCR beta chains appeared HLA-restricted. In a later analysis, at a false discovery rate of 0.05, roughly 16,000 TCR beta sequences matched HLA alleles. Earlier analysis found most TCR beta V segments productive about 87% or about 30% of the time.

PCR employed 60 Vbeta and 13 Jbeta primers. The assay was immunoSEQ multiplex PCR, and TCRdb's table has in-frame clones only and misses some. In the table there are some 170,000 clones, approximately 78% of which are singletons. Comment on this clone: Its specificity is not known.

This CDR3 contains 15 residues. Unmatched junction bases numbered 11, after V lost 3 bases and J lost 6 bases. From germline, CDR1 is SGHDT and CDR2 YYEEEE. This sequence was found in a human donor in good health. Sequencing used PBMCs. V gene TRBV5-6 combines with J gene TRBJ1-1; 7 positions agree with TRBD1. The CDR3 sequence is CASSYRQGGMAEAFF. The CDR3 DNA is TGTGCCAGCAGCTACCGACAGGGTGGGATGGCTGAAGCTTTCTTT.